What follows are 27 T cell receptor beta chains derived from one specimen sequenced in a study of blood T cell repertoires in COVID-19. TCRdb's copy holds only in-frame clones and misses some; the assay was immunoSEQ multiplex PCR. The data contain fewer than 250,000 clones, 80% to 95% of them seen just once; the ten biggest clones take up 0.83%. The sequenced sample consisted of peripheral blood. These receptors were taken from a man aged 25 to 40 with COVID-19, enrolled during active disease.

CDR3 DNA: TGTGCCAGCAGCGCGACAGTTAACAGCTACGAGCAGTACTTC. It codes for CASSATVNSYEQYF. The J gene is TRBJ2-7, the V gene TRBV7-3; D may be TRBD1 (5 bases). Per germline, CDR1 SGHTA and CDR2 FQGTGA. Between the trimmed V and J ends, which lost 5 bases and 3 bases, there was a span of 14 bases. This CDR3 spans 14 amino acids.

V and J are TRBV5-4 and TRBJ2-3; D is undetermined. V shed 5 bases and J shed 0 bases, with 4 bases lying between them. Germline V gene data show CDR1 as SGHNT and CDR2 as YYREEE (reference sequence). CDR3 length: 12 residues. The CDR3 reads CASSQSTDTQYF. In DNA form, the CDR3 reads TGTGCCAGCAGTCAGAGCACAGATACGCAGTATTTT.

The V call is TRBV9, the J call TRBJ2-1; 7 positions match TRBD1. With V trimmed by 7 bases and J by 8 bases, 12 bases remained unmatched. This CDR3 has 14 residues. Germline CDR1 is SGDLS and CDR2 is YYNGEE. CDR3 region: CASCRGQPTDEQFF. CDR3 in DNA: TGTGCCAGCTGTAGGGGACAGCCGACGGATGAGCAGTTCTTC.

The chain carries TRBV25-1 and TRBJ2-7; the match to TRBD1 covers 11 bases. The V segment lost 0 bases and the J segment 6 bases; nucleotides outside the gene matches: 7. Germline lookup yields CDR1 MGHDK and CDR2 SYGVNS. The CDR3 totals 16 residues. This CDR3 reads CASSEYPGGQGGEQYF. The DNA for the CDR3 is TGTGCCAGCAGTGAATATCCCGGGGGACAGGGGGGCGAGCAGTACTTC.

The chain carries TRBV25-1 and TRBJ2-5, with 7 positions matching TRBD2. Germline assignment: CDR1 MGHDK and CDR2 SYGVNS. The CDR3 contains 16 residues. V trimming: 1 base; J trimming: 4 bases; junction bases outside the gene matches: 9. CDR3 sequence reads: CASSEWGGIDRETQYF. CDR3 DNA: TGTGCCAGCAGTGAATGGGGAGGGATTGATAGAGAGACCCAGTACTTC.

The chain has TRBV30 and TRBJ2-1; the match to TRBD2 covers 11 bases. The V and J ends lost 1 base and 3 bases, in that order; junction bases with no gene match: 2. Germline V gene data show CDR1 as GTSNPN and CDR2 as SVGIG (reference sequence). The CDR3 is 15 amino acids. The CDR3 DNA sequence: TGTGCCTGGAGTGGAGGACTAGCGGGCTACAATGAGCAGTTCTTC. Translating it yields CAWSGGLAGYNEQFF.

A few counts support this clone. The chain has TRBV7-3 and TRBJ1-1, with a possible D match to TRBD1 (6 bases). The ends were cut back, 5 bases at V and 4 bases at J, with 17 bases in the middle. Germline V gives CDR1 SGHTA, CDR2 FQGTGA. This CDR3 comprises 15 residues. In DNA, the CDR3 is TGTGCCAGCAGCCAATACTCAGGGGCTACCACTGAAGCTTTCTTT. Protein sequence: CASSQYSGATTEAFF.

The chain uses TRBV29-1 and TRBJ1-5; a possible D gene is TRBD1 (6 bases). V was pared by 8 bases and J by 6 bases, with 17 bases between. The CDR3 runs to 13 residues. Looked up from germline, CDR1 is SQVTM and CDR2 is ANQGSEA. Here the CDR3 DNA reads TGCAGCACCAAGGGGGAAGGCGGTCAGCCCCAGCATTTT. Its protein product is CSTKGEGGQPQHF.

The chain has TRBV7-3 and TRBJ2-3, with 7 nucleotides matching TRBD2. Trimming removed 5 bases from V and 4 bases from J; junction bases left unmatched: 6. Germline V gives CDR1 SGHTA, CDR2 FQGTGA. This CDR3 is 14 amino acids long. CDR3 nucleotides: TGTGCCAGCAGCCCCTGGGGGGGAGCAGATACGCAGTATTTT. It codes for CASSPWGGADTQYF. Together with reference TRBV7-3 and TRBJ2-3, the CDR3 gives the full variable domain: GAGVSQTPSNKVTEKGKYVELRCDPISGHTALYWYRQSLGQGPEFLIYFQGTGAADDSGLPNDRFFAVRPEGSVSTLKIQRTERGDSAVYLCASSPWGGADTQYFGPGTRLTVL.

V usage is TRBV7-6 and J usage is TRBJ2-5, with a possible D match to TRBD2 (5 bases). Germline loops: CDR1 SGHVS, CDR2 FNYEAQ. Trimming cost V 1 base and J 7 bases, with 16 bases left between them. CDR3 size: 15 residues. CDR3 sequence (DNA): TGTGCCAGCAGCTTAGGAAACGAGGGTATCGGGACCCAGTACTTC. Amino acids: CASSLGNEGIGTQYF.

This chain links TRBV2 with TRBJ1-1; the D is unclear. CDR3 length: 17 residues. Trimming removed 2 bases from V and 1 base from J, with 17 bases in between. The germline V gene has CDR1 SNHLY and CDR2 FYNNEI. The CDR3 DNA follows: TGTGCCAGCAGTGAACATATGGTGTTCGGGGAGAACACTGAAGCTTTCTTT. This encodes CASSEHMVFGENTEAFF.

The chain carries TRBV6-5 and TRBJ1-4; tentative D call: TRBD1 (5 bases). Trimming removed 0 bases from V and 1 base from J, with 6 bases in between. This CDR3 contains 15 residues. Germline CDR1 MNHEY, CDR2 SVGAGI. The CDR3 DNA reads TGTGCCAGCAGTTACTCCGGGGGAACTAATGAAAAACTGTTTTTT. It yields the protein CASSYSGGTNEKLFF.

The CDR3 loop is CASSRPENTEAFF. The CDR3 DNA follows: TGTGCCAGCAGCCGGCCAGAGAACACTGAAGCTTTCTTT. The chain combines TRBV4-2 with TRBJ1-1, with D unclear. The CDR3 consists of 13 residues. CDR1 is LGHNA, CDR2 YNFKEQ, per germline. V was cut by 4 bases and J by 1 base, with 7 bases left in between.

This clone was picked up a small number of times. The chain uses TRBV3-1 (or the pseudogene TRBV3-2) and TRBJ1-4; D not resolved. The germline gives CDR1 LGHDT, CDR2 YNNKEL (reference sequence). V lost 3 bases and J 5 bases, leaving 10 bases between the germline ends. The CDR3 runs 14 residues. The CDR3: CASSQAVVNEKLFF. The DNA for the CDR3 is TGTGCCAGCAGCCAGGCGGTGGTAAATGAAAAACTGTTTTTT.

The gene calls are TRBV5-1 and TRBJ2-5, with D unresolved. V was pared by 3 bases and J by 5 bases, with 11 bases between. Germline lookup yields CDR1 SGHRS and CDR2 YFSETQ. CDR3 length: 13 residues. CDR3 region: CASSSNSGETQYF. In DNA, the CDR3 is TGCGCCAGCAGCTCCAACAGTGGGGAGACCCAGTACTTC.

V and J are TRBV3-1 (or the pseudogene TRBV3-2) and TRBJ2-5; 10 nucleotides align to TRBD2. Looked up from germline, CDR1 is LGHDT and CDR2 is YNNKEL (reference sequence). There are 15 residues in the CDR3. V dropped 8 bases and J dropped 2; count of bases not matched to a gene: 8. CDR3 in amino acids: CASAIPAGGQETQYF. Written as DNA, the CDR3 is TGTGCCAGCGCCATCCCAGCGGGGGGGCAAGAGACCCAGTACTTC.

This clone was observed once. The genes are TRBV30 and TRBJ2-4, with 10 bases lining up with TRBD2. This CDR3 is 15 amino acids long. J was trimmed by 3 bases and V by 6 bases; bases with no gene match: 8. Germline lookup yields CDR1 GTSNPN and CDR2 SVGIG (reference sequence). The CDR3 nucleotides are TGTGCCTGCGAGGTAGCGGGGGGTTACAAAAACATTCAGTACTTC. This encodes CACEVAGGYKNIQYF.

The rearrangement links TRBV10-3 to TRBJ2-3; 10 bases line up with TRBD2. V dropped 9 bases and J dropped 2; count of bases not matched to a gene: 5. Germline assignment: CDR1 ENHRY and CDR2 SYGVKD. The length of the CDR3 is 14 residues. The CDR3 loop is CAILAGGITDTQYF. The CDR3 DNA follows: TGTGCCATTTTAGCGGGGGGCATCACAGATACGCAGTATTTT.

The chain has TRBV4-1 and TRBJ1-2, with D unclear. Germline CDR1 MGHRA, CDR2 YSYEKL. The V and J ends lost 2 bases and 4 bases respectively, with 11 bases between them. The CDR3 runs to 14 residues. CDR3 in DNA: TGCGCCAGCAGCCAACTACAGACCGTCTATGGCTACACCTTC. Protein sequence: CASSQLQTVYGYTF.

This clone was picked up one time. The V and J genes are TRBV19 and TRBJ2-2, with D uncertain. Germline V gene sequence: CDR1 LNHDA, CDR2 SQIVND (reference sequence). V lost 4 bases and J lost 5, with 11 bases in between. The CDR3 sequence is 14 residues long. This chain's CDR3 is CASSTFERTGELFF. The CDR3 coding sequence is TGTGCCAGTAGTACCTTCGAGAGAACCGGGGAGCTGTTTTTT.

Of note for this clone: At one end the junction does not follow the germline gene, possibly because of a read error. The chain combines TRBV2 with TRBJ1-2; possibly TRBD1 for D (6 bases). In germline, CDR1 is SNHLY, CDR2 FYNNEI. The length of the CDR3 is 15 residues. The CDR3 reads CASTERQASSYGYTF. The CDR3, as DNA: TGTGCCAGCACTGAACGACAGGCGTCTTCCTATGGCTACACCTTC.

The gene calls are TRBV27 and TRBJ1-1; D is undetermined. Trimming shortened V by 4 bases and J by 4 bases, and 10 bases separated the two germline ends. CDR1 is MNHEY and CDR2 is SMNVEV in the germline V gene (reference sequence). The CDR3 consists of 13 residues. CDR3 DNA: TGTGCCAGCAGTTCCAAGGGAGGCACTGAAGCTTTCTTT. Translation: CASSSKGGTEAFF.

The chain has TRBV19 and TRBJ1-2, with D unclear. The CDR3 extends over 14 amino acids. Germline lookup yields CDR1 LNHDA and CDR2 SQIVND (reference sequence). Trimming shortened V by 7 bases and J by 4 bases, and 16 bases separated the two germline ends. The CDR3 loop reads CASIQLGSSYGYTF. The CDR3 DNA is TGTGCCAGTATCCAGCTGGGCAGTAGCTATGGCTACACCTTC. The full variable domain, in which reference TRBV19 and TRBJ1-2 provide the parts outside the CDR3, is DGGITQSPKYLFRKEGQNVTLSCEQNLNHDAMYWYRQDPGQGLRLIYYSQIVNDFQKGDIAEGYSVSREKKESFPLTVTSAQKNPTAFYLCASIQLGSSYGYTFGSGTRLTVV.

Comment on this clone: Other nucleotide sequences in the sample specify the same CDR3. This chain connects TRBV6-5 to TRBJ1-2, with TRBD1 matching over 7 bases. V shed 2 bases, J shed 4 bases, and the junction held 4 bases outside the gene matches. The CDR3 has 14 amino acids. The V gene's germline CDR1 is MNHEY and CDR2 SVGAGI. CDR3 in amino acids: CASSYRQGGYGYTF. The CDR3 DNA reads as TGTGCCAGCAGTTACCGACAGGGTGGCTATGGCTACACCTTC.

V is TRBV27 and J is TRBJ1-6; D is unclear. The CDR3 is 15 amino acids. Germline V gene lookup returns CDR1 MNHEY and CDR2 SMNVEV (reference sequence). Trimming shortened V by 4 bases and J by 0 bases, and 7 bases separated the two germline ends. The CDR3 reads CASSSLFSYNSPLHF. The CDR3, as DNA: TGTGCCAGCAGTTCCCTTTTCTCCTATAATTCACCCCTCCACTTT.

In regard to this clone: Distinct nucleotide sequences in the sample also encode this CDR3. The V gene is TRBV9, the J gene TRBJ1-1; D remains unclear. The CDR3 is made up of 13 amino acids. Trimming pared 0 bases from V and 0 bases from J, leaving 3 bases between. Per germline, CDR1 SGDLS and CDR2 YYNGEE. CDR3 amino acids: CASSVAVNTEAFF. The CDR3 DNA follows: TGTGCCAGCAGCGTAGCGGTGAACACTGAAGCTTTCTTT.

The rearrangement joins TRBV28 to TRBJ2-5, with 8 bases that match TRBD1. CDR1 is MDHEN, CDR2 SYDVKM, per germline. Trimming took 2 bases from V and 5 from J; bases not matched to a gene: 7. This CDR3 is 15 amino acids long. The CDR3 protein is CASSLVAGGKETQYF. The CDR3 DNA reads TGTGCCAGCAGTTTAGTTGCAGGGGGCAAGGAGACCCAGTACTTC.